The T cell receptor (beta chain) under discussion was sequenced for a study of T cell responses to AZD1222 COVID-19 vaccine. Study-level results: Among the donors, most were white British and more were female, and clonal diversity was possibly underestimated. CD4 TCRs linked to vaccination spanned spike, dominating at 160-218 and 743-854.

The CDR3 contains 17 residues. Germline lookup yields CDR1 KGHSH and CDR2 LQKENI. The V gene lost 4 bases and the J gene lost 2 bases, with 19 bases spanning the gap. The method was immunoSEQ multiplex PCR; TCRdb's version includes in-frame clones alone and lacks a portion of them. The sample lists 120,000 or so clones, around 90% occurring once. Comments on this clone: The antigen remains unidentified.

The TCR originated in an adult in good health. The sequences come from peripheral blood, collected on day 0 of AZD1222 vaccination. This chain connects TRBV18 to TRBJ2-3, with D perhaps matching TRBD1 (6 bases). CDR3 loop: CASSRTGTPSNTDTQYF. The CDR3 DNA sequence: TGTGCCAGCTCACGGACCGGGACACCATCTAACACAGATACGCAGTATTTT.